Listed below are T cell receptor beta chains from one sample, sequenced in a study of CD8 T cells in ankylosing spondylitis. One entry per CDR3 protein, called by TCRdb with MiXCR from the 5' RACE reads. The sample records around 490,000 distinct CDR3 sequences, roughly 5.3% being singletons. The sequencing sample was made of blood, either unsorted or a sorted T cell fraction (not recorded which). Receptor source: a male donor with ankylosing spondylitis. Each CDR3 is given with its conserved first and last residue. The order of the fields is clone size, V gene, D gene, J gene, CDR3 DNA, CDR3 protein. A D gene is named only where the DNA matches it firmly. Clone size appears in some rows only: once, few, many, or a class for an expanded clone.

abundance: many; v_gene: TRBV10-3; d_gene: TRBD2; j_gene: TRBJ2-5; CDR3nt: TGTGCCATCAGTCCTAGCGGGAGTGGAGAGACCCAGTACTTC; CDR3aa: CAISPSGSGETQYF
abundance: many; v_gene: TRBV27; d_gene: TRBD2; j_gene: TRBJ2-3; CDR3nt: TGTGCCAGCAGTCCCGGACTAGCGGGATCAGATACGCAGTATTTT; CDR3aa: CASSPGLAGSDTQYF
abundance: many; v_gene: TRBV7-2; d_gene: TRBD1; j_gene: TRBJ2-1; CDR3nt: TGTGCCAGCAGCTTGGTTAGGGGGCCCGATGAGCAGTTCTTC; CDR3aa: CASSLVRGPDEQFF
abundance: few; v_gene: TRBV30; d_gene: TRBD1; j_gene: TRBJ1-1; CDR3nt: TGTGCCTGGAGTTCACCGCAGGGGGACACTGAAGCTTTCTTT; CDR3aa: CAWSSPQGDTEAFF
abundance: many; v_gene: TRBV20-1; d_gene: TRBD1; j_gene: TRBJ2-7; CDR3nt: TGCAGTGCTAATTCAGGGGGCCCCTCCTACGAGCAGTACTTC; CDR3aa: CSANSGGPSYEQYF
abundance: many; v_gene: TRBV3-1; d_gene: TRBD2; j_gene: TRBJ2-1; CDR3nt: TGTGCCAGCAGCCAAGGACTAGCGGGGGTTTGGAATGAGCAGTTCTTC; CDR3aa: CASSQGLAGVWNEQFF
abundance: many; v_gene: TRBV6-1; d_gene: .; j_gene: TRBJ1-5; CDR3nt: TGTGCCAGCAGGGACCGGGACCGAATCCATCAGCCCCAGCATTTT; CDR3aa: CASRDRDRIHQPQHF
abundance: many; v_gene: TRBV7-8; d_gene: .; j_gene: TRBJ2-1; CDR3nt: TGTGCCAGCAGCTTCACCGGGAGATACAATGAGCAGTTCTTC; CDR3aa: CASSFTGRYNEQFF
abundance: many; v_gene: TRBV7-3; d_gene: TRBD1; j_gene: TRBJ1-1; CDR3nt: TGTGCCAGCAGCCTCCTGACAGGGGGCGCATCGGAAGCTTTCTTT; CDR3aa: CASSLLTGGASEAFF
abundance: many; v_gene: TRBV5-1; d_gene: TRBD2; j_gene: TRBJ2-6; CDR3nt: TGCGCCAGCAGCCTCAATAGCGGGGGGAGCACTGGGGCCAACGTCCTGACTTTC; CDR3aa: CASSLNSGGSTGANVLTF
abundance: many; v_gene: TRBV5-1; d_gene: .; j_gene: TRBJ2-5; CDR3nt: TGCGCCAGCAGCCTCGAAGGCGGGGAAGAGACCCAGTACTTC; CDR3aa: CASSLEGGEETQYF
abundance: many; v_gene: TRBV2; d_gene: TRBD1; j_gene: TRBJ1-4; CDR3nt: TGTGCCAGCGGGAGACAGGGCGCTAATGAAAAACTGTTTTTT; CDR3aa: CASGRQGANEKLFF
abundance: many; v_gene: TRBV20-1; d_gene: TRBD1; j_gene: TRBJ1-1; CDR3nt: TGCAGTGCTAGGGCTGAGGGGGCTGACGCTGAAGCTTTCTTT; CDR3aa: CSARAEGADAEAFF
abundance: .; v_gene: TRBV3-1; d_gene: TRBD1; j_gene: TRBJ1-1; CDR3nt: TGTGCCAGCACCGCCGGGACAGGGAAAGCTTTCTTT; CDR3aa: CASTAGTGKAFF
abundance: many; v_gene: TRBV6-5; d_gene: .; j_gene: TRBJ1-1; CDR3nt: TGTGCCAGCAGTTACCCACAATTCCATTGGGGGGCGAACACTGAAGCTTTCTTT; CDR3aa: CASSYPQFHWGANTEAFF
abundance: .; v_gene: TRBV7-9; d_gene: .; j_gene: TRBJ2-1; CDR3nt: TGTGCCAGCAGCGTCGGCCGGGGCGTACATTACAATGAGCAGTTCTTC; CDR3aa: CASSVGRGVHYNEQFF
abundance: many; v_gene: TRBV7-9; d_gene: .; j_gene: TRBJ1-1; CDR3nt: TGTGCCAGCAGCGCAAGGGCGCCTGAAGCTTTCTTT; CDR3aa: CASSARAPEAFF
abundance: many; v_gene: TRBV4-3; d_gene: .; j_gene: TRBJ2-3; CDR3nt: TGCGCCAGCAGCCAAGAGGGCGGGGCAACCACAGATACGCAGTATTTT; CDR3aa: CASSQEGGATTDTQYF
abundance: many; v_gene: TRBV10-3; d_gene: .; j_gene: TRBJ2-2; CDR3nt: TGTGCCATCAGTGAGTCGTTGGGCACCGGGGAGCTGTTTTTT; CDR3aa: CAISESLGTGELFF
abundance: many; v_gene: TRBV5-1; d_gene: TRBD1; j_gene: TRBJ2-7; CDR3nt: TGCGCCAGCAGCCAATCGGGACAGGGGGCCAACGAGCAGTACTTC; CDR3aa: CASSQSGQGANEQYF
abundance: .; v_gene: TRBV5-5; d_gene: .; j_gene: TRBJ2-3; CDR3nt: TGTGCCATGGGCCCCCGGATGGTAGATACGCAGTATTTT; CDR3aa: CAMGPRMVDTQYF
abundance: many; v_gene: TRBV29-1; d_gene: .; j_gene: TRBJ2-3; CDR3nt: TGCAGCGTTGTGGGGGGAGGGGGATCCACAGATACGCAGTATTTT; CDR3aa: CSVVGGGGSTDTQYF
abundance: many; v_gene: TRBV4-2; d_gene: TRBD2; j_gene: TRBJ2-2; CDR3nt: TGTGCCAGCAGCCAAGATGGGGGAGGGCGGGGAGCCACCGGGGAGCTGTTTTTT; CDR3aa: CASSQDGGGRGATGELFF
abundance: .; v_gene: TRBV7-9; d_gene: .; j_gene: TRBJ2-7; CDR3nt: TGTGCCAGCAGCTTCGGGACCGTAGCCTACGAGCAGTACTTC; CDR3aa: CASSFGTVAYEQYF
abundance: many; v_gene: TRBV27; d_gene: .; j_gene: TRBJ2-3; CDR3nt: TGTGCCAGCAGTTTTGACACCGACAGCACAGATACGCAGTATTTT; CDR3aa: CASSFDTDSTDTQYF